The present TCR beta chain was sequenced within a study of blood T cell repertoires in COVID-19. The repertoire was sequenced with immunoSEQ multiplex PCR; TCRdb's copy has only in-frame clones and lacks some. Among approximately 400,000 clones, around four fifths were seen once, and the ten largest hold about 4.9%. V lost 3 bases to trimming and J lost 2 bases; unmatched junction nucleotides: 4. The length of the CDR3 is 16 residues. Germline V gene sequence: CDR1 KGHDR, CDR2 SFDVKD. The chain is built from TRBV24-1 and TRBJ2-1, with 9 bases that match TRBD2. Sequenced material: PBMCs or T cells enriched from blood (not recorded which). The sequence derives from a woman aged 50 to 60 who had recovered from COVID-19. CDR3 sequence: CATSDRSGRPYNEQFF. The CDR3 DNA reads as TGTGCCACCAGTGATCGTAGCGGGAGACCCTACAATGAGCAGTTCTTC.